This T cell receptor (beta chain) was captured in a study of breast tumors, draining lymph nodes, adjacent tissues. Axillary draining lymph nodes of breast cancer patients supplied the node samples. This clonotype was counted ten times or more. A single record per CDR3 protein comes from TCRdb applying MiXCR to the multiplex PCR reads. This sample carries 170,000 or so distinct CDR3 sequences, 30% to 35% of them seen once, and the ten largest clones take around 4.1%. V was cut by 3 bases and J by 4 bases, with 7 bases left in between. This CDR3 comprises 13 residues. This TCR derives from a female donor with breast cancer. Some clones in this sample may be carry-over from other donors' samples. The chain joins TRBV12-3 or TRBV12-4 to TRBJ1-5, with a tentative D call TRBD1 (5 bases). Material for sequencing was axillary lymph node tissue. CDR3 sequence reads: CASSFGTNQPQHF. The CDR3, as DNA: TGTGCCAGCAGTTTCGGGACGAATCAGCCCCAGCATTTT.